The 2 T cell receptor beta chains given below trace back to one sample, sequenced in a study of Ad26.COV2.S vaccination and SARS-CoV-2 variants. The treatment: some 20 received Ad26.COV2.S at low or high dose, single or two shots; roughly five received placebo; per-sample allocation not given. The study sampled participants on day 63 after the first vaccine or placebo injection. Clones were sequenced by immunoSEQ multiplex PCR, and TCRdb holds only the in-frame ones, with some missing. The sample contains about 440,000 clones, around 91% of which appear only once. The sequenced sample was peripheral blood, obtained in a trial of Ad26.COV2.S vaccine versus placebo. Receptors were obtained from a person between 18 and 59 years old who received the Ad26.COV2.S COVID-19 vaccine or a placebo.

CDR3 bases: TGTGCCAGCTCATTAGGCAGGGGGCCTGAAAAACTGTTTTTT. It is translated as CASSLGRGPEKLFF. V usage is TRBV18 and J usage is TRBJ1-4; the match to TRBD1 covers 8 bases. The ends lost 5 bases at V and 7 bases at J; junction bases unmatched: 6. This CDR3 is built from 14 residues. From germline, CDR1 is KGHSH and CDR2 LQKENI.

The V and J genes are TRBV9 and TRBJ2-1; 8 nucleotides line up with TRBD2. The length of the CDR3 is 16 residues. V dropped 1 base and J dropped 0; count of bases not matched to a gene: 3. CDR1 and CDR2 (germline): SGDLS, YYNGEE. The CDR3 DNA sequence: TGTGCCAGCAGCGTAAGGAGCGGGAGCTCCTACAATGAGCAGTTCTTC. Translated, it gives CASSVRSGSSYNEQFF.